This TCR beta chain was observed in a study of breast tumors, draining lymph nodes, adjacent tissues (dated by TCRdb to the mid-2010s). Context from the whole study: In breast cancer patients, the study compared the TCR beta repertoires of tumor, adjacent nontumor tissue and axillary lymph nodes. The study aimed to assess the relationships and possible T-cell exchange between tumor, surrounding tissue and draining lymph node repertoires in human breast cancer.

In the case of this clonotype: The antigen this receptor binds is unknown. Base qualities are missing; no much larger clone stands one base away.

Sequenced on an Illumina HiSeq 2000. Multiplex PCR amplification was used to build the TCR beta chain libraries. High-throughput sequencing was used to analyze the amplified TCR beta chain products. TCRdb redid the processing of the public reads, applying fastp at Q25 and MiXCR, and retained in-frame beta chains. Rows with one shared CDR3 protein collapse into an entry with the most common genes and DNA. The sample table shows under 25,000 distinct CDR3 sequences, and roughly 60% are seen once. In total, the top ten clones hold around an eighth of the sample. Results and caveats for the whole study, not just this receptor: The data were considered consistent with most tumor T cells being derived from the lymph node and subsequently expanding within tumor tissue. Tumor T-cell repertoires showed less diversity than lymph node repertoires and more diversity than nontumor tissue repertoires, and tumor T-cell repertoires showed preferential V and J gene usage. Tumor and nontumor tissue repertoires were found to be significantly more similar in luminal-like than in basal-like breast cancer. The conclusion that tumor T cells originate in lymph nodes was presented as consistent with a hypothesis rather than as directly demonstrated.

Specimen: breast tumor tissue. The receptor was isolated from a female donor with breast cancer. Some clones in this sample may be carry-over from other donors' samples.

The CDR3 has the sequence CASSLINSNQPQHF. The DNA sequence follows: TGTGCCAGCAGCTTAATTAATAGCAATCAGCCCCAGCATTTT. The chain is encoded by TRBV7-9 joined to TRBJ1-5, with no D gene named confidently. The CDR3 contains 14 residues, cysteine and phenylalanine counted. Solely the CDR3 DNA is kept, with 42 bases framed from the first base. Deletion took 2 bases off V and 0 bases off J, with a span of 5 bases between the germline ends. The germline V gene (reference sequence) sets CDR1 to SEHNR and CDR2 to FQNEAQ.